What follows is one TCR beta chain and its context. In its sample, this clonotype was seen a few times. Its antigen specificity is not known. No base-level quality is on record; no much larger clone is a single base apart. These data are taken from a study of patients and donors after allogeneic stem cell transplantation (dated by TCRdb to the early 2020s). Library preparation used RT-PCR. Instrument used: NextSeq 550. TCRdb applied fastp at Q25 and MiXCR to the public reads, then kept only in-frame beta chains. A single entry per CDR3 protein holds the most common genes and DNA from its merged rows. This sample lists 150,000 to 200,000 distinct CDR3 sequences; about 29% were detected once. The leading ten clones occupy around 3.3% of the sample. The junction shows trimming of 4 bases on V and 3 bases on J, plus 21 bases between the germline ends. Counted from cysteine to phenylalanine, this CDR3 has 17 amino acids. Solely the CDR3 DNA is kept, with 51 bases framed from the first base. Based on the germline V gene, the CDR1 and CDR2 sequences are LGHNA and YNFKEQ.

The receptor comes from a human donor who was either an allogeneic HSCT recipient or a stem cell or donor lymphocyte infusion donor (not recorded which). It is not recorded whose cells these are; they may come from a transplant donor. Recombination joined TRBV4-2 with TRBJ1-1, and TRBD1 may be the D gene, going by 5 matching bases. Sequenced sample: blood, either unsorted or a sorted T cell fraction (not recorded which). The DNA reads TGTGCCAGCAGCCCCTGGGCAGGGATGGGAATGTACACTGAAGCTTTCTTT. This is translated as CASSPWAGMGMYTEAFF.